The 28 T cell receptor beta chains in this list originate from one sample, sequenced in a study of long-term antiretroviral therapy in people with HIV. The immunoSEQ assay was v3.0, run at survey level. Method: immunoSEQ multiplex PCR; TCRdb's copy keeps in-frame clones and lacks some. The table lists about 43,000 clones, 86% of them singletons. Sequencing was performed on unsorted PBMCs, taken 0.1 years before starting antiretroviral therapy. The receptors come from a woman between 45 and 60 years old with HIV.

This rearrangement joins TRBV10-3 to TRBJ1-1; TRBD1 is a possible D gene (5 bases). Trimming pared 7 bases from V and 5 bases from J, leaving 17 bases between. This CDR3 is 14 amino acids long. Germline CDR1 ENHRY, CDR2 SYGVKD. The CDR3 region has the DNA TGTGCCATCACTACAGGTCCCGACAGAACTGAAGCTTTCTTT. This sequence encodes CAITTGPDRTEAFF.

CDR3 residues: CASSATEMRWDTEAFF. For the CDR3, the DNA is TGTGCCAGCAGCGCTACAGAGATGAGGTGGGACACTGAAGCTTTCTTT. The chain uses TRBV11-3 and TRBJ1-1, with no clear D. From germline, CDR1 is SGHNT and CDR2 YENEEA. V was trimmed by 5 bases and J by 3 bases, leaving 19 bases between them. The CDR3 covers 16 residues.

The chain joins TRBV6-1 to TRBJ2-2, with TRBD1 identical over 8 bases. The CDR3 extends over 14 amino acids. V trimming: 4 bases; J trimming: 4 bases; junction bases outside the gene matches: 2. Germline CDR1 is MNHNS and CDR2 is SASEGT. CDR3 amino acids: CASSGTGGTGELFF. CDR3 DNA sequence: TGTGCCAGCAGTGGTACAGGGGGCACCGGGGAGCTGTTTTTT.

This chain uses TRBV7-2 with TRBJ2-5, with 14 bases fitting TRBD2. The V and J ends lost 4 bases and 5 bases, in that order; junction bases with no gene match: 9. The CDR3 loop spans 17 amino acids. Germline assignment: CDR1 SGHTA and CDR2 FQGNSA. The CDR3 sequence: CASSSRTSGGFLETQYF. In nucleotides, the CDR3 is TGTGCCAGCAGCTCGCGGACTAGCGGGGGGTTCTTGGAGACCCAGTACTTC. Filled out from reference TRBV7-2 and TRBJ2-5, the complete variable domain reads GAGVSQSPSNKVTEKGKDVELRCDPISGHTALYWYRQSLGQGLEFLIYFQGNSAPDKSGLPSDRFSAERTGGSVSTLTIQRTQQEDSAVYLCASSSRTSGGFLETQYFGPGTRLLVL.

The chain employs TRBV7-2 and TRBJ2-1; 8 nucleotides align to TRBD2. The J segment lost 8 bases and the V segment lost 3 bases, leaving 6 bases of the junction unmatched. The CDR3 has 14 amino acids. Germline assignment: CDR1 SGHTA and CDR2 FQGNSA. CDR3 amino acids: CASSLAGGRDEQFF. The CDR3 DNA reads TGTGCCAGCAGCTTGGCGGGGGGAAGGGATGAGCAGTTCTTC.

The rearrangement joins TRBV4-3 to TRBJ2-7, with 9 bases fitting TRBD1. This CDR3 is built from 16 residues. V gave up 3 bases and J gave up 2 bases; unmatched junction bases: 8. CDR1 and CDR2 from the germline V gene are LGHNA and YSLEER. The CDR3 nucleotides are TGCGCCAGCAGCCATGAACCCGGGACAGGGACCTACGAGCAGTACTTC. Amino acids: CASSHEPGTGTYEQYF.

This chain connects TRBV6-1 to TRBJ2-5; possibly TRBD1 or TRBD2 for D (6 bases each). V shed 2 bases and J shed 3 bases, with 16 bases lying between them. Germline CDR1 MNHNS, CDR2 SASEGT. This CDR3 contains 16 residues. The CDR3 reads CASSEIVGGAKETQYF. CDR3 coding DNA: TGTGCCAGCAGTGAAATAGTGGGGGGCGCGAAAGAGACCCAGTACTTC.

The genes are TRBV6-1 and TRBJ1-2; D possibly corresponds to TRBD1 (6 bases). V lost 1 base and J 3 bases, leaving 9 bases between the germline ends. This CDR3 is 14 amino acids long. Germline CDR1 MNHNS, CDR2 SASEGT. CDR3 coding DNA: TGTGCCAGCAGTGAAGAGCAGGGGTACTATGGCTACACCTTC. It codes for CASSEEQGYYGYTF.

This chain joins TRBV18 and TRBJ1-1; D is possibly TRBD1 (5 bases). The CDR3 consists of 11 residues. V lost 6 bases and J lost 7, with 9 bases in between. The germline V gene has CDR1 KGHSH and CDR2 LQKENI. CDR3 sequence: CASSRDGEAFF. CDR3 bases: TGTGCCAGCTCCCGGGACGGTGAAGCTTTCTTT.

This sequence joins TRBV28 and TRBJ1-1, with D possibly being TRBD1 (5 bases). Trimming pared 6 bases from V and 5 bases from J, leaving 19 bases between. The germline V gene encodes CDR1 MDHEN and CDR2 SYDVKM. The CDR3 totals 15 residues. The CDR3 region is CASRRRRDSRTEAFF. CDR3 nucleotide sequence: TGTGCCAGCAGACGTCGACGGGACTCTAGGACTGAAGCTTTCTTT.

The V and J genes are TRBV11-1 and TRBJ1-1, with TRBD1 as a possible D gene (5 bases). The germline gives CDR1 SGHAT, CDR2 FQDESV (reference sequence). V was cut by 5 bases and J by 4 bases, with 17 bases left in between. The CDR3 is made up of 15 amino acids. The CDR3 here is CASSPHSGTGTEAFF. CDR3 coding DNA: TGTGCCAGCAGCCCACATTCCGGGACGGGCACTGAAGCTTTCTTT.

This clone was detected a few times. The rearrangement joins TRBV7-3 to TRBJ2-7, with TRBD1 as a possible D gene (6 bases). Trimming took 5 bases from V and 6 from J, leaving 11 bases between them. The CDR3 loop spans 12 amino acids. Germline V gene sequence: CDR1 SGHTA, CDR2 FQGTGA. CDR3 region: CASSHPGAEQYF. The CDR3 DNA follows: TGTGCCAGCAGCCATCCAGGGGCCGAGCAGTACTTC. The entire variable domain, with the rest obtained from reference TRBV7-3 and TRBJ2-7, is as follows: GAGVSQTPSNKVTEKGKYVELRCDPISGHTALYWYRQSLGQGPEFLIYFQGTGAADDSGLPNDRFFAVRPEGSVSTLKIQRTERGDSAVYLCASSHPGAEQYFGPGTRLTVT.

The V and J genes are TRBV5-4 and TRBJ1-6, with 9 bases matching TRBD1. The CDR3 loop spans 18 amino acids. V was clipped by 3 bases and J by 5 bases; unmatched bases: 12. The V gene's germline CDR1 is SGHNT and CDR2 YYREEE (reference sequence). CDR3 coding DNA: TGTGCCAGCAGCTCTAAGTTACCGGGACAGGGACATAATTCACCCCTCCACTTT. This translates into CASSSKLPGQGHNSPLHF.

CDR3 protein: CASSADRGPGNEQFF. The CDR3 DNA is TGTGCCAGCAGCGCCGACAGGGGGCCAGGGAATGAGCAGTTCTTC. The V call is TRBV7-3, the J call TRBJ2-1; 10 bases match TRBD1. Unmatched junction bases numbered 8, after V lost 5 bases and J lost 7 bases. Germline lookup yields CDR1 SGHTA and CDR2 FQGTGA. The CDR3 is 15 amino acids.

The chain joins TRBV7-2 to TRBJ2-2; TRBD1 agrees at 7 bases. CDR3 length equals 15 residues. CDR1 is SGHTA, CDR2 FQGNSA, per germline. V lost 5 bases to trimming and J lost 7 bases; unmatched junction nucleotides: 10. Here the CDR3 DNA reads TGTGCCAGCAGCGGGACAGCGAGAAAGAACGGGGAGCTGTTTTTT. This translates into CASSGTARKNGELFF. Full variable domain (missing parts from reference TRBV7-2 and TRBJ2-2): GAGVSQSPSNKVTEKGKDVELRCDPISGHTALYWYRQSLGQGLEFLIYFQGNSAPDKSGLPSDRFSAERTGGSVSTLTIQRTQQEDSAVYLCASSGTARKNGELFFGEGSRLTVL.

J is TRBJ2-1 and V is TRBV7-9, with 9 bases fitting TRBD2. The CDR3 has 16 residues. Germline-derived CDR1 and CDR2 are SEHNR and FQNEAQ (reference sequence). The V and J ends lost 1 base and 0 bases, in that order; junction bases with no gene match: 1. CDR3 nucleotide sequence: TGTGCCAGCAGCTTAGGAGCGGGGGGCTCCTACAATGAGCAGTTCTTC. Translating gives CASSLGAGGSYNEQFF.

The chain employs TRBV6-1 and TRBJ2-7, with 9 positions matching TRBD2. The V gene's germline CDR1 is MNHNS and CDR2 SASEGT. Trimming removed 5 bases from V and 1 base from J; junction bases left unmatched: 3. This CDR3 has 14 amino acids. The CDR3 loop reads CASSNSGGSYEQYF. In nucleotides, the CDR3 is TGTGCCAGCAGTAATAGCGGGGGTTCCTACGAGCAGTACTTC.

The chain links TRBV15 to TRBJ2-7; 9 bases match TRBD1. The CDR3 runs 16 residues. Germline V gene data show CDR1 as LNHNV and CDR2 as YYDKDF (reference sequence). After removal of 0 bases from V and 6 bases from J, the junction contained 9 bases not matched to a gene. CDR3 amino acids: CATSRDPGTGWPEQYF. The CDR3 region has the DNA TGTGCCACCAGCAGAGACCCCGGGACAGGGTGGCCCGAGCAGTACTTC.

The chain recombines TRBV19 with TRBJ2-7; TRBD1 might be the D (6 bases). CDR3 size: 13 residues. Per the germline V gene, CDR1 is LNHDA and CDR2 is SQIVND (reference sequence). The ends were cut back, 1 base at V and 5 bases at J, with 9 bases in the middle. The CDR3 sequence: CASSIGTGNEQYF. DNA of the CDR3: TGTGCCAGTAGTATAGGAACAGGGAACGAGCAGTACTTC.

This chain links TRBV30 with TRBJ1-4; weak D call: TRBD1 (6 bases). The V gene lost 1 base and the J gene lost 8 bases, with 14 bases spanning the gap. There are 14 residues in the CDR3. Germline CDR1 reads GTSNPN; CDR2 reads SVGIG (reference sequence). The CDR3 sequence is CAWSGGAGWEKLFF. CDR3 bases: TGTGCCTGGAGTGGGGGGGCAGGGTGGGAAAAACTGTTTTTT.

The chain couples TRBV30 to TRBJ1-5, with D possibly matching TRBD1 (5 bases). The CDR3 runs 13 residues. Germline V gene lookup returns CDR1 GTSNPN and CDR2 SVGIG (reference sequence). V dropped 5 bases and J dropped 4 bases, with 12 bases sitting between them. The CDR3 DNA reads as TGTGCCTGGGCCCGGGACCAGAATCAGCCCCAGCATTTT. The encoded protein is CAWARDQNQPQHF.

This sequence joins TRBV4-1 and TRBJ2-3; the match to TRBD2 covers 9 bases. Trimming took 3 bases from V and 2 from J; bases not matched to a gene: 15. CDR1 is MGHRA and CDR2 is YSYEKL in the germline V gene. CDR3 length: 19 residues. CDR3 in amino acids: CASSHPRGQAGGHTDTQYF. In nucleotides, the CDR3 is TGCGCCAGCAGCCACCCTAGGGGGCAAGCGGGGGGCCACACAGATACGCAGTATTTT.

The J gene is TRBJ1-6, the V gene TRBV4-1, with D uncertain. This CDR3 has 16 residues. The germline V gene encodes CDR1 MGHRA and CDR2 YSYEKL. The germline V and J ends were trimmed by 0 bases and 0 bases, with 6 bases remaining between them. CDR3 loop: CASSQDESSYNSPLHF. The CDR3 DNA sequence: TGCGCCAGCAGCCAAGATGAGAGCTCCTATAATTCACCCCTCCACTTT.

The chain carries TRBV7-3 and TRBJ2-6, with D hard to call. CDR3 length: 14 amino acids. Germline loops: CDR1 SGHTA, CDR2 FQGTGA. The ends were cut back, 5 bases at V and 0 bases at J, with 5 bases in the middle. The CDR3 sequence is CASSRVSGANVLTF. The CDR3 region has the DNA TGTGCCAGCAGCCGGGTCTCTGGGGCCAACGTCCTGACTTTC.

This rearrangement joins TRBV27 to TRBJ2-3; perhaps TRBD2 as D (5 bases). V lost 6 bases to trimming and J lost 3 bases, with 13 bases between them. Germline V lookup: CDR1 MNHEY, CDR2 SMNVEV (reference sequence). This CDR3 is built from 14 residues. The CDR3 region is CASSDGVRTDTQYF. The CDR3 nucleotides read TGTGCCAGCAGCGACGGGGTTAGGACAGATACGCAGTATTTT.

The rearrangement uses TRBV6-6 and TRBJ1-1; 7 bases line up with TRBD1. Per the germline V gene, CDR1 is MNHNY and CDR2 is SVGAGI (reference sequence). The CDR3 has 14 amino acids. With 8 bases clipped from V and 4 bases from J, the junction kept 10 bases outside the gene matches. The CDR3 loop is CASRVTGVGTEAFF. In DNA, the CDR3 is TGTGCCAGCCGCGTAACAGGGGTTGGCACTGAAGCTTTCTTT.

This sequence joins TRBV15 and TRBJ1-1, with D unresolved. The germline V and J ends were trimmed by 3 bases and 5 bases, with 10 bases remaining between them. The CDR3 is 13 amino acids. In germline, CDR1 is LNHNV, CDR2 YYDKDF (reference sequence). The CDR3 DNA reads as TGTGCCACCAGCAGCAGCCGATGGACTGAAGCTTTCTTT. Amino acids: CATSSSRWTEAFF.

This clone was found a few times. The chain recombines TRBV5-1 with TRBJ2-7; 9 nucleotides align to TRBD1. Looked up from germline, CDR1 is SGHRS and CDR2 is YFSETQ. Trimming at V came to 3 bases and at J to 6 bases, leaving 4 bases not matched to a gene. The length of the CDR3 is 13 residues. CDR3 in amino acids: CASSWDRVGEQYF. CDR3 coding DNA: TGCGCCAGCAGCTGGGACAGGGTGGGCGAGCAGTACTTC.